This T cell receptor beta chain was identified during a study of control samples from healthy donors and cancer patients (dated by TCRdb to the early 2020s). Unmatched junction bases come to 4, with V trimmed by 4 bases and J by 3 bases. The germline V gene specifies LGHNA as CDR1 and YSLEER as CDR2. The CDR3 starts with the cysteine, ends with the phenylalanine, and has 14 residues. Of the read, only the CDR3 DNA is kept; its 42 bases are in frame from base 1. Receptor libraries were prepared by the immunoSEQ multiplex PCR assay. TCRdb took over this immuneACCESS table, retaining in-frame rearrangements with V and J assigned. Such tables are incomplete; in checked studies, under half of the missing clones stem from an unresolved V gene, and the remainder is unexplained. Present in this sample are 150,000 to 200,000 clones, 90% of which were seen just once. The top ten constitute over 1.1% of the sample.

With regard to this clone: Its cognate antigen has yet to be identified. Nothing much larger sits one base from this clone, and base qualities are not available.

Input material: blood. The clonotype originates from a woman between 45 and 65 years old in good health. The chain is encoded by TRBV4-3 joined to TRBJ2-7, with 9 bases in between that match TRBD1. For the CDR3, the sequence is CASSLRTGDYEQYF. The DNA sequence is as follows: TGCGCCAGCAGCCTGAGGACAGGGGACTACGAGCAGTACTTC.